A selection of T cell receptor beta chains follows, all from one sample in a study of blood T cell repertoires in COVID-19. Here immunoSEQ multiplex PCR was the method, and the copy in TCRdb shows in-frame clones only, minus some. The sample lists 390,000 or so clones; roughly 80% were seen once. The sample taken for sequencing was PBMCs or T cells enriched from blood (not recorded which). All receptors come from a woman aged 45-60 years who had recovered from COVID-19. CDR3s leave out the opening cysteine and the closing phenylalanine or tryptophan.

CDR3 length	V gene	J gene	CDR3 protein
11	TRBV12-3/TRBV12-4	TRBJ2-3	ASRHSGTDTQY
14	TRBV7-6	TRBJ2-1	ASSLEAGEGWNEQF
11	TRBV19	TRBJ1-3	ASKRTAGNTIY
13	TRBV7-2	TRBJ1-3	ASSPRPTGGNTIY
13	TRBV7-2	TRBJ1-1	ASSFTTGVNTEAF
13	TRBV5-1	TRBJ1-1	ASSLDGGRDTEAF
15	TRBV9	TRBJ2-7	ASSVEIGGGKINEQY
16	TRBV2	TRBJ1-1	ASSGGGSLSPLNTEAF
12	TRBV29-1	TRBJ1-1	SVEGTPMNTEAF
14	TRBV13	TRBJ1-1	ASSLRPGIGNTEAF
13	TRBV7-6	TRBJ2-7	ASSPPTQGSYEQY
12	TRBV2	TRBJ1-1	ASVLQGEETEAF
12	TRBV7-8	TRBJ1-4	ASSFGQGNEKLF
12	TRBV28	TRBJ1-5	ASSPTHGNQPQH
12	TRBV27	TRBJ1-1	ASSQIGGATEAF
10	TRBV7-2	TRBJ1-5	ASSLDSQPQH
16	TRBV2	TRBJ1-1	ASSEDRSLRTGGTEAF
13	TRBV9	TRBJ1-1	ASSALQGMNTEAF
13	TRBV7-9	TRBJ1-2	ASSSQGARGSRVY
15	TRBV6-2/TRBV6-3	TRBJ1-3	ASRPQSGQPSGNTIY
12	TRBV2	TRBJ2-5	ASRETGVGETQY
12	TRBV7-2	TRBJ2-7	ASSLSGTFYEQY
9	TRBV20-1	TRBJ2-7	SPVESYEQY
10	TRBV18	TRBJ2-7	ASSPTGVEQY
12	TRBV30	TRBJ2-5	AWSVTGLWETQY
13	TRBV6-4	TRBJ2-1	ASSPLAGGPGEQF
14	TRBV9	TRBJ2-3	ASSVAGASSTDTQY
17	TRBV6-2/TRBV6-3	TRBJ2-1	ASSHLLKTGTASYNEQF
14	TRBV14	TRBJ2-1	ASSPPDSGRYNEQF
11	TRBV2	TRBJ1-2	ASSRTVNYGYT
12	TRBV10-3	TRBJ2-7	AISPGQGDHEQY
12	TRBV7-9	TRBJ1-6	ASSLVQGDSPLH
13	TRBV27	TRBJ2-7	ASSFSGQESYEQY
12	TRBV28	TRBJ1-2	ASSQQGTNYGYT
10	TRBV19	TRBJ1-1	ASRTVNTEAF
12	TRBV9	TRBJ2-2	ASSVKTGTGELF
11	TRBV9	TRBJ1-1	ASSVSQNTEAF
12	TRBV7-2	TRBJ2-1	ASSSGQGRNEQF
12	TRBV19	TRBJ1-5	ASTQAGGMQPQH
13	TRBV7-8	TRBJ1-5	ASSVGHDSNQPQH
10	TRBV29-1	TRBJ2-1	SARTGDNEQF
9	TRBV2	TRBJ2-7	ASRPGNEQY
11	TRBV6-5	TRBJ2-7	ASTPQGFYEQY
12	TRBV2	TRBJ1-2	ASTASRAAESYT
15	TRBV9	TRBJ2-1	ASSPTVGQGAYNEQF
11	TRBV6-5	TRBJ1-1	ASRASSNTEAF
14	TRBV9	TRBJ2-6	ASSAEAPLRANVLT
12	TRBV9	TRBJ2-1	ASSGTSGGNEQF
13	TRBV3-1/TRBV3-2	TRBJ2-7	ASSQRQGGQDEQY
13	TRBV19	TRBJ1-6	ASSTTGRDNSPLH